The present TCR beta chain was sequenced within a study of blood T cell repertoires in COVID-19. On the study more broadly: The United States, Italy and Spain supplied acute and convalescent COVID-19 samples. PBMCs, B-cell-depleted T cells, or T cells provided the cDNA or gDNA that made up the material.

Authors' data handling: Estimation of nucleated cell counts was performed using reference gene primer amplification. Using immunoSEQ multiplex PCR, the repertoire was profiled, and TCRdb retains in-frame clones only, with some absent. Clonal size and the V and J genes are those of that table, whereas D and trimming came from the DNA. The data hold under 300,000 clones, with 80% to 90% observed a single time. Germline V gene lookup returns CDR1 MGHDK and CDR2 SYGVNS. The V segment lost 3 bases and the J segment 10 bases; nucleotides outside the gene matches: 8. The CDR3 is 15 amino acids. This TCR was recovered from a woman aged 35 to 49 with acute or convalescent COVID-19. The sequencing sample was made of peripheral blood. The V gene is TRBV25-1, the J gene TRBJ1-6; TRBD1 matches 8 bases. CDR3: CASSDPTGGRSPLHF. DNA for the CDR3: TGTGCCAGCAGTGACCCCACAGGGGGTAGGTCACCCCTCCACTTT.